This TCR beta chain was profiled in a study of T cells in Graves' hyperthyroidism and ophthalmopathy. Per germline, CDR1 SEHNR and CDR2 FQNEAQ (reference sequence). The CDR3 sequence is 16 residues long. V shed 4 bases and J 2 bases; nucleotides not matched to a gene: 9. Ten or more counts support this clonotype. Amplification yielded TCR beta CDR3 regions, with RNA transcripts as the source. Primed by the HTBI set, a first-round RT-PCR was run on the TCR CDR3. Each CDR3 protein gets one entry after TCRdb re-called the multiplex PCR reads with MiXCR. The sample lists over 500,000 distinct CDR3 sequences, 15% to 20% occurring once.

The sequencing sample was made of blood. The sequence derives from a woman in her late teens or twenties with Graves' ophthalmopathy. This rearrangement joins TRBV7-9 to TRBJ2-3; TRBD1 agrees at 7 bases. DNA for the CDR3: TGTGCCAGCAGCTCGGGACAGAGCCTTTCCACAGATACGCAGTATTTT. Its protein is CASSSGQSLSTDTQYF.